This is a list of T cell receptor beta chains from one sample in a study of T cell responses to AZD1222 COVID-19 vaccine. The data were produced by immunoSEQ multiplex PCR, yet TCRdb's version contains in-frame clones alone and is incomplete. The repertoire holds 65,000 to 80,000 clones, around 90% seen once, with roughly a quarter in the top ten. The source material was peripheral blood, sampled on day 0 of AZD1222 vaccination. Receptor source: an adult in good health. Each CDR3 is given with its conserved first and last residue. A D gene is named only where the DNA matches it firmly. For some rows the clone size is stated as once, few or many, or as a class when expanded; others skip it.

clone size: NA; J gene: TRBJ2-1; D gene: TRBD2; V gene: TRBV27; CDR3 protein: CASSFTSGSSYNEQFF; CDR3 DNA: TGTGCCAGCAGTTTTACTAGCGGGAGCTCCTACAATGAGCAGTTCTTC
clone size: NA; J gene: TRBJ1-2; D gene: NA; V gene: TRBV11-2; CDR3 protein: CASSLGGNYGYTF; CDR3 DNA: TGTGCCAGCAGCTTAGGGGGGAACTATGGCTACACCTTC
clone size: NA; J gene: TRBJ1-2; D gene: NA; V gene: TRBV11-2; CDR3 protein: CASSLRRDVYGYTF; CDR3 DNA: TGTGCCAGCAGCTTACGGCGGGACGTCTATGGCTACACCTTC
clone size: NA; J gene: TRBJ2-7; D gene: TRBD2; V gene: TRBV5-5; CDR3 protein: CASTLTSEPYEQYF; CDR3 DNA: TGTGCCAGCACCCTGACTAGCGAGCCCTACGAGCAGTACTTC
clone size: once; J gene: TRBJ1-1; D gene: NA; V gene: TRBV19; CDR3 protein: CASTTDSNTEAFF; CDR3 DNA: TGTGCCAGTACCACAGACAGCAACACTGAAGCTTTCTTT
clone size: once; J gene: TRBJ1-5; D gene: NA; V gene: TRBV27; CDR3 protein: CASSPGAYQPQHF; CDR3 DNA: TGTGCCAGCAGTCCTGGTGCTTATCAGCCCCAGCATTTT
clone size: NA; J gene: TRBJ2-6; D gene: TRBD1; V gene: TRBV27; CDR3 protein: CASSFQGAESSGANVLTF; CDR3 DNA: TGTGCCAGCAGTTTCCAGGGGGCGGAGAGCTCTGGGGCCAACGTCCTGACTTTC
clone size: NA; J gene: TRBJ2-7; D gene: TRBD2; V gene: TRBV23-1; CDR3 protein: CASSQKGLAGGPHEQYF; CDR3 DNA: TGCGCCAGCAGTCAAAAGGGGCTAGCGGGAGGGCCCCACGAGCAGTACTTC
clone size: NA; J gene: TRBJ2-1; D gene: NA; V gene: TRBV6-1; CDR3 protein: CASSEAVGGVAYNEQFF; CDR3 DNA: TGTGCCAGCAGTGAAGCGGTAGGGGGAGTCGCCTACAATGAGCAGTTCTTC
clone size: NA; J gene: TRBJ1-1; D gene: NA; V gene: TRBV25-1; CDR3 protein: CASSEYWDTEAFF; CDR3 DNA: TGTGCCAGCAGTGAATATTGGGACACTGAAGCTTTCTTT
clone size: NA; J gene: TRBJ1-1; D gene: TRBD1; V gene: TRBV29-1; CDR3 protein: CSVTIRDRGVNTEAFF; CDR3 DNA: TGCAGCGTGACAATCCGGGACAGGGGAGTGAACACTGAAGCTTTCTTT
clone size: NA; J gene: TRBJ1-3; D gene: TRBD1; V gene: TRBV5-1; CDR3 protein: CASSPSGSGRQGSGSTIYF; CDR3 DNA: TGCGCCAGCAGCCCCTCTGGCTCGGGGAGACAGGGGAGTGGAAGCACCATATATTTT
clone size: NA; J gene: TRBJ1-1; D gene: NA; V gene: TRBV5-4; CDR3 protein: CASSQGGYTEAFF; CDR3 DNA: TGTGCCAGCAGTCAAGGGGGATACACTGAAGCTTTCTTT